This entry concerns a single T cell receptor beta chain. The target antigen is unknown. V was cut by 4 bases and J by 2 bases, with 16 bases left in between. CDR3 size: 15 residues. Germline V gene sequence: CDR1 SGDLS, CDR2 YYNGEE. This specimen comes from a study of cytomegalovirus exposure and HLA in healthy donors. General observations from the study: The dataset shows that most TCR sequences were rare, while some public TCRs occurred in many donors. The tendency of first-cohort TCR clusters to co-occur in the 100 to 150 validation repertoires emerged from a later analysis. Researchers catalogued 150 or so TCR beta chains as cytomegalovirus-associated.

The donors formed part of the roughly 120-subject validation cohort, distinct from the approximately 670-subject first cohort. Generated by immunoSEQ multiplex PCR, the TCRdb table keeps only in-frame clones and is missing some. This sample yields over 100,000 clones, of which 80% to 90% are seen a single time; over 1% belongs to the top ten. This TCR came from a woman between 18 and 29 years old in good health and CMV-seronegative. Sequenced: PBMCs. The chain links TRBV9 to TRBJ2-7; D perhaps matches TRBD2 (6 bases). The CDR3 loop is CASSPEGGGAYEQYF. CDR3 nucleotides: TGTGCCAGCAGCCCCGAAGGCGGCGGGGCCTACGAGCAGTACTTC.